This paragraph reports one T cell receptor (beta chain). Its antigen is unknown. The data stem from a study of healthy donors' naive CD4 and CD8 T cells. Naive CD4+ cells were sorted as CD4+CD8-CD45RO-CD45RA+; naive CD8+ as CD8+CD4-CD45RA+CD27bright. General observations from the study: Most V and J genes were reportedly biased between naive CD4+ and CD8+ cells.

CDR3 length equals 15 residues. V trimming: 6 bases; J trimming: 0 bases; junction bases outside the gene matches: 8. A linear amplification protocol produced the TCR libraries from 500 ng of total RNA. TCRdb fed the reads into MiXCR, producing one record per CDR3 protein. Of about 180,000 distinct CDR3 sequences in the sample, around 70% were seen once. This TCR derives from a pool of human donors in good health; the sample pools cells from several healthy donors. This rearrangement joins TRBV12-3 or TRBV12-4 to TRBJ2-7, with 7 bases lining up with TRBD1. Material: naive CD4+ and CD8+ T cells sorted from blood, pooled from several donors. The CDR3 region is CASRSGTVSSYEQYF. For the CDR3, the DNA is TGTGCCAGCAGATCGGGGACAGTCAGCTCCTACGAGCAGTACTTC.